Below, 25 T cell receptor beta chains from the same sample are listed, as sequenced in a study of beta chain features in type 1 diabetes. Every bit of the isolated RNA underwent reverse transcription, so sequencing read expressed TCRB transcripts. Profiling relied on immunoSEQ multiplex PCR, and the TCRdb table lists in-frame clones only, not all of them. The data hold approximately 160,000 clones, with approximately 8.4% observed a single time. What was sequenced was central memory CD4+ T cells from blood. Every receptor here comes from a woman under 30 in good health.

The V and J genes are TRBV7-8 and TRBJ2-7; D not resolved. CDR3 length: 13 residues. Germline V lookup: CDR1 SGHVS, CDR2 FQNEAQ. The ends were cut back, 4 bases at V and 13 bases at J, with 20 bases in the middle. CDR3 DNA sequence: TGTGCCAGCAGCTCTCCTGACTCCACGCTTTATTACTTC. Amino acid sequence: CASSSPDSTLYYF. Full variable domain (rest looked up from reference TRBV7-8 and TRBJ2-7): GAGVSQSPRYKVAKRGQDVALRCDPISGHVSLFWYQQALGQGPEFLTYFQNEAQLDKSGLPSDRFFAERPEGSVSTLKIQRTQQEDSAVYLCASSSPDSTLYYFGPGTRLTVT.

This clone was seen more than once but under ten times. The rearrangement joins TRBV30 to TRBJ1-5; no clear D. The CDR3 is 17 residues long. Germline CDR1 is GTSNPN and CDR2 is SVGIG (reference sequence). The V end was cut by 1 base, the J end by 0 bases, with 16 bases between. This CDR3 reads CAWSGGRMPYSNQPQHF. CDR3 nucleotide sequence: TGTGCCTGGAGTGGAGGCAGAATGCCATATAGCAATCAGCCCCAGCATTTT. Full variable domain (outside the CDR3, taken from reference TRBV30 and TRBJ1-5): SQTIHQWPATLVQPVGSPLSLECTVEGTSNPNLYWYRQAAGRGLQLLFYSVGIGQISSEVPQNLSASRPQDRQFILSSKKLLLSDSGFYLCAWSGGRMPYSNQPQHFGDGTRLSIL.

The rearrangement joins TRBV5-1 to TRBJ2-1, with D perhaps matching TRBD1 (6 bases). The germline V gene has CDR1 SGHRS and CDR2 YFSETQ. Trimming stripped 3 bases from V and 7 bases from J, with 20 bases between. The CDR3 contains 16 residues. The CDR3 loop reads CASSSDPGVEGNEQFF. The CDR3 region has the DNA TGCGCCAGCAGCTCGGACCCAGGGGTAGAGGGAAATGAGCAGTTCTTC. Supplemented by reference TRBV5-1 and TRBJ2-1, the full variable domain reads KAGVTQTPRYLIKTRGQQVTLSCSPISGHRSVSWYQQTPGQGLQFLFEYFSETQRNKGNFPGRFSGRQFSNSRSEMNVSTLELGDSALYLCASSSDPGVEGNEQFFGPGTRLTVL.

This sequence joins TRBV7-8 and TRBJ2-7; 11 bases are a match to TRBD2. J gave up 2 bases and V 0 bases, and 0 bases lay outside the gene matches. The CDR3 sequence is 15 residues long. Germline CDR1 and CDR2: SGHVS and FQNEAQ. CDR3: CASSLALAGAYEQYF. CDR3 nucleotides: TGTGCCAGCAGCTTAGCACTAGCGGGGGCCTACGAGCAGTACTTC.

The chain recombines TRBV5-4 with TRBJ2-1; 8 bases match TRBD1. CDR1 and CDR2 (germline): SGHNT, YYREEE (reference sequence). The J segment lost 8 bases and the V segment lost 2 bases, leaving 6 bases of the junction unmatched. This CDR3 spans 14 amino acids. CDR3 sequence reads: CASSFQGARDEQFF. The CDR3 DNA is TGTGCCAGCAGCTTCCAGGGGGCTCGGGATGAGCAGTTCTTC.

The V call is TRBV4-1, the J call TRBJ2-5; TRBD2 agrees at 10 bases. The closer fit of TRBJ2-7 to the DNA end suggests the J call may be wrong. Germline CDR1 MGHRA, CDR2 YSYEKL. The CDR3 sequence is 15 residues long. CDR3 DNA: TGCGCCAGCAGCCTCCTAGCGGGGGCAGGGTACGAGCAGTACTTC. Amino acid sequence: CASSLLAGAGYEQYF.

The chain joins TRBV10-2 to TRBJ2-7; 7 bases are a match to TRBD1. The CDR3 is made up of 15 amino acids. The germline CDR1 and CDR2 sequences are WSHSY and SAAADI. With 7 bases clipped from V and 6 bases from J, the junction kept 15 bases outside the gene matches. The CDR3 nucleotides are TGCGCCAGCACCGATTCCGGGACAGCCACTCGCGAGCAGTACTTC. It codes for CASTDSGTATREQYF.

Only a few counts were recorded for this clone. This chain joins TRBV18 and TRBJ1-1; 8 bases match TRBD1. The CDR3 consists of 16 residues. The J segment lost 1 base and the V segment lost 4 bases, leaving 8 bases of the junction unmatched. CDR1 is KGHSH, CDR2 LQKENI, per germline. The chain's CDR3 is CASSLTGAGENTEAFF. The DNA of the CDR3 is TGTGCCAGCTCACTGACAGGGGCGGGGGAGAACACTGAAGCTTTCTTT.

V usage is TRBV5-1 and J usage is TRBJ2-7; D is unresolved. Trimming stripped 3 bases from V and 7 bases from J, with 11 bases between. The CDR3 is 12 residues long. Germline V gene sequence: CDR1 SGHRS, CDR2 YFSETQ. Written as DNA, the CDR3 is TGCGCCAGCAGCTCCACTTTTGAGGAGCAGTACTTC. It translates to CASSSTFEEQYF.

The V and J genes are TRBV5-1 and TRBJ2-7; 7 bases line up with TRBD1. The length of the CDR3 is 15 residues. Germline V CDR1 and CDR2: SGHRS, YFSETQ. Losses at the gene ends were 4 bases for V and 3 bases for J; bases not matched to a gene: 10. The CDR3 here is CASSLPTTGIYEQYF. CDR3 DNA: TGCGCCAGCAGCCTCCCGACGACAGGGATCTACGAGCAGTACTTC.

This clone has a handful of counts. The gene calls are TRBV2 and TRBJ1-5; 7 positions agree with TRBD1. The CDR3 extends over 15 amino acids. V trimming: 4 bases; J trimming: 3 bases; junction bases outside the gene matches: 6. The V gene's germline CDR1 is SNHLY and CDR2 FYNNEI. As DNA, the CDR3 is TGTGCCAGCAGTGTAGGGGACAGCGCCAATCAGCCCCAGCATTTT. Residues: CASSVGDSANQPQHF. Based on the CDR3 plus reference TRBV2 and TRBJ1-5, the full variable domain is EPEVTQTPSHQVTQMGQEVILRCVPISNHLYFYWYRQILGQKVEFLVSFYNNEISEKSEIFDDQFSVERPDGSNFTLKIRSTKLEDSAMYFCASSVGDSANQPQHFGDGTRLSIL.

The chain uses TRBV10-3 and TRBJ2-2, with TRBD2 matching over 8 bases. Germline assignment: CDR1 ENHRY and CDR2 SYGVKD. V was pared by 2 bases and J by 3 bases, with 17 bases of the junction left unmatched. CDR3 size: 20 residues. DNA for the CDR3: TGTGCCATCAGTGAGCCCCCCGGACTGTCGGGGGGGCCCCACACCGGGGAGCTGTTTTTT. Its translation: CAISEPPGLSGGPHTGELFF.

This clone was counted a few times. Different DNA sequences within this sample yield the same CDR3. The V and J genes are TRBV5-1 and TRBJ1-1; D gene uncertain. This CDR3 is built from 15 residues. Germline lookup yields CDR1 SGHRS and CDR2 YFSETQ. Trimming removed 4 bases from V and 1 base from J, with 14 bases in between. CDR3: CASSPREGGNTEAFF. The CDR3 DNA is TGCGCCAGCAGCCCCCGAGAGGGTGGGAACACTGAAGCTTTCTTT.

The CDR3 loop is CASSLRGSVGNQPQHF. DNA for the CDR3: TGTGCCAGCAGCTTAAGGGGTTCGGTTGGAAATCAGCCCCAGCATTTT. This chain uses TRBV7-2 with TRBJ1-5, with D possibly matching TRBD1 (5 bases). Germline CDR1 SGHTA, CDR2 FQGNSA. The CDR3 consists of 16 residues. V was clipped by 2 bases and J by 4 bases, with 15 bases between them.

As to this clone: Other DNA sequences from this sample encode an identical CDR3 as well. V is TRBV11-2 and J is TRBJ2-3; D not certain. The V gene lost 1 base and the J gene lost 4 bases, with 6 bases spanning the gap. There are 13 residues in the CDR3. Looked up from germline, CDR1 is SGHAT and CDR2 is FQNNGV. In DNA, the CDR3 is TGTGCCAGCAGCTTAGTCCGAGCAGATACGCAGTATTTT. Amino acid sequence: CASSLVRADTQYF.

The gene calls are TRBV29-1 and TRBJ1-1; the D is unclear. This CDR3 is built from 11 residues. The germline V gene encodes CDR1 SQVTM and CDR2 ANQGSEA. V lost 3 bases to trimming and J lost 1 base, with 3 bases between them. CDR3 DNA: TGCAGCGTTGACAAGAACACTGAAGCTTTCTTT. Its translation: CSVDKNTEAFF.

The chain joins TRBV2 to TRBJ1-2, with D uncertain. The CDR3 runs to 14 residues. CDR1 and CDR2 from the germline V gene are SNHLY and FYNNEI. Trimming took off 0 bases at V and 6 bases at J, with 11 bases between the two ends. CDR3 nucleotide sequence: TGTGCCAGCAGTGAAGCCGGTTATTCGGATGGCTACACCTTC. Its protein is CASSEAGYSDGYTF.

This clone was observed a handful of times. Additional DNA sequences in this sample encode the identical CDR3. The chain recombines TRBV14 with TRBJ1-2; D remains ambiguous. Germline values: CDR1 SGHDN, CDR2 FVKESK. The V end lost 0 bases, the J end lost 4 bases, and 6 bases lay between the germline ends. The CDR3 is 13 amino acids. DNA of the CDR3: TGTGCCAGCAGCCAAGATCGCAGCTATGGCTACACCTTC. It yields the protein CASSQDRSYGYTF.

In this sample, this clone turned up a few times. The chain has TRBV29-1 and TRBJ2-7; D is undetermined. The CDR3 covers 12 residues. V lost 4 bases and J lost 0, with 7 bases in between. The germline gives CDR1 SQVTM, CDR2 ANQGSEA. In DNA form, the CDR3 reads TGCAGCGTTGCAACAGACTCCTACGAGCAGTACTTC. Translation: CSVATDSYEQYF.

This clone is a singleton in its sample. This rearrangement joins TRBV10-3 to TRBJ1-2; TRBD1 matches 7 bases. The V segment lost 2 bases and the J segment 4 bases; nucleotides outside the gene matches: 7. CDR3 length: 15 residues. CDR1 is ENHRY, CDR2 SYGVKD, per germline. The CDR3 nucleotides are TGTGCCATCAGTGAGAGGGACAGTGCCTCCTATGGCTACACCTTC. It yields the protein CAISERDSASYGYTF.

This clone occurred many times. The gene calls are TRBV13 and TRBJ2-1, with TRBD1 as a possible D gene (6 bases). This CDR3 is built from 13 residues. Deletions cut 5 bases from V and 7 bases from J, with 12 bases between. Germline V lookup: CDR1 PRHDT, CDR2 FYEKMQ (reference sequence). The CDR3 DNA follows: TGTGCCAGCAGCGTAAGTCAGGGGAATGAGCAGTTCTTC. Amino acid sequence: CASSVSQGNEQFF. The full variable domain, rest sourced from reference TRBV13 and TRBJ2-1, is AAGVIQSPRHLIKEKRETATLKCYPIPRHDTVYWYQQGPGQDPQFLISFYEKMQSDKGSIPDRFSAQQFSDYHSELNMSSLELGDSALYFCASSVSQGNEQFFGPGTRLTVL.

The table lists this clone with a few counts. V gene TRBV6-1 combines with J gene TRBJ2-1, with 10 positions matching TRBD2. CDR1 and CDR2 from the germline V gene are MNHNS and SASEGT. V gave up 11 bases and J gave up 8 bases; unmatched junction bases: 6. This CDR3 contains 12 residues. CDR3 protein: CAARTSGYEQFF. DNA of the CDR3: TGTGCCGCGAGGACTAGCGGCTATGAGCAGTTCTTC.

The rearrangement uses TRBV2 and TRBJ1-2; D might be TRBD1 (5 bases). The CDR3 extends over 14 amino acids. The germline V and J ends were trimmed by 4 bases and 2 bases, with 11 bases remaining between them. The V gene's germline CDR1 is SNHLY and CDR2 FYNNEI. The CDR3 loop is CASSGDRQNYGYTF. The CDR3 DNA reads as TGTGCCAGCAGTGGTGACAGACAGAACTATGGCTACACCTTC.

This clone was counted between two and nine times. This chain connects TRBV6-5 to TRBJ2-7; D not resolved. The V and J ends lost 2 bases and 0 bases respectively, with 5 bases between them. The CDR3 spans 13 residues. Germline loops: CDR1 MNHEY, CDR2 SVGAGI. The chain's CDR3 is CASSYGLSYEQYF. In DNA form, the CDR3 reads TGTGCCAGCAGTTACGGCCTCTCCTACGAGCAGTACTTC.

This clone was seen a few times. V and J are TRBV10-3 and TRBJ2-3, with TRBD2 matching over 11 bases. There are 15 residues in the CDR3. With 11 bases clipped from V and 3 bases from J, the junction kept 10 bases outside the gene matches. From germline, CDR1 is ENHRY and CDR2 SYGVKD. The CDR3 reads CASKPGLAVTDTQYF. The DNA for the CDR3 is TGTGCCTCCAAACCGGGACTAGCGGTTACAGATACGCAGTATTTT.